A single sample gave rise to the 26 T cell receptor beta chains below, sequenced in a study of blood T cell repertoires in COVID-19. The data were produced by immunoSEQ multiplex PCR, yet TCRdb's version contains in-frame clones alone and is incomplete. The sample consists of some 200,000 clones, more than 80% of them appearing once. The sequencing input was peripheral blood. The receptors derive from a man between 45 and 60 years old with acute or convalescent COVID-19.

Only a few counts were recorded for this clone. The chain combines TRBV25-1 with TRBJ1-6; no clear D. The CDR3 is made up of 14 amino acids. V shed 3 bases and J shed 10 bases, with 13 bases lying between them. Germline V gene sequence: CDR1 MGHDK, CDR2 SYGVNS. CDR3 amino acids: CASSDPGSRSPLHF. CDR3 bases: TGTGCCAGCAGTGATCCAGGTTCTCGATCACCCCTCCACTTT.

Only one count was recorded for this clone. The chain couples TRBV6-5 to TRBJ2-1; weak D call: TRBD2 (6 bases). CDR3 length equals 15 residues. Germline V lookup: CDR1 MNHEY, CDR2 SVGAGI. V lost 2 bases and J lost 5, with 13 bases in between. CDR3 residues: CASSYTAGANNEQFF. The CDR3 DNA is TGTGCCAGCAGTTACACAGCGGGTGCCAACAATGAGCAGTTCTTC.

The chain combines TRBV5-5 with TRBJ1-5; TRBD1 might be the D (5 bases). Germline V gene lookup returns CDR1 SGHKS and CDR2 YYEKEE (reference sequence). The V and J ends lost 4 bases and 7 bases respectively, with 21 bases between them. The CDR3 runs to 16 residues. Here the CDR3 DNA reads TGTGCCAGCAGCCCCGAGGGACTCCCAGAGGTACAGCCCCAGCATTTT. Translating gives CASSPEGLPEVQPQHF.

This CDR3 is CASSLRTSGNTGELFF. The CDR3 nucleotides are TGTGCCAGCAGCCTACGGACTAGCGGGAACACCGGGGAGCTGTTTTTT. The chain recombines TRBV2 with TRBJ2-2, with 10 bases lining up with TRBD2. This CDR3 spans 16 amino acids. Trimming removed 6 bases from V and 1 base from J; junction bases left unmatched: 5. CDR1 and CDR2 (germline): SNHLY, FYNNEI.

The table lists this clone with a few counts. This chain joins TRBV7-2 and TRBJ2-2, with D perhaps TRBD1 (5 bases). Germline V CDR1 and CDR2: SGHTA, FQGNSA. The V gene lost 6 bases and the J gene lost 0 bases, with 11 bases spanning the gap. CDR3 length equals 15 residues. DNA of the CDR3: TGTGCCAGCAGACCAGACAGTGCGAACACCGGGGAGCTGTTTTTT. Its translation is CASRPDSANTGELFF.

The chain employs TRBV6-5 and TRBJ2-7; TRBD1 might be the D (6 bases). The V gene lost 4 bases and the J gene lost 7 bases, with 14 bases spanning the gap. The CDR3 runs to 13 residues. The germline CDR1 and CDR2 sequences are MNHEY and SVGAGI. In nucleotides, the CDR3 is TGTGCCAGCAGTTTTACTAGTAGGGGGGAGCAGTACTTC. Amino acid sequence: CASSFTSRGEQYF.

V gene TRBV30 combines with J gene TRBJ1-2; D gene uncertain. The CDR3 contains 12 residues. V gave up 2 bases and J gave up 4 bases, with 8 bases separating them. The germline V gene has CDR1 GTSNPN and CDR2 SVGIG (reference sequence). The CDR3 DNA is TGTGCCTGGAGTCTAAATGGCTATGGCTACACCTTC. Protein product: CAWSLNGYGYTF.

The V call is TRBV29-1, the J call TRBJ1-5; D is perhaps TRBD1 (5 bases). Trimming took 3 bases from V and 2 from J, leaving 8 bases between them. The CDR3 loop spans 13 amino acids. The germline CDR1 and CDR2 sequences are SQVTM and ANQGSEA. CDR3 region: CSVDQGRNQPQHF. The CDR3 DNA follows: TGCAGCGTTGATCAGGGCCGCAATCAGCCCCAGCATTTT.

The rearrangement links TRBV11-2 to TRBJ1-2; D is uncertain. Trimming cost V 6 bases and J 8 bases, with 16 bases left between them. Germline CDR1 SGHAT, CDR2 FQNNGV. The CDR3 has 13 amino acids. This chain's CDR3 is CASRLLKRTGYTF. The DNA for the CDR3 is TGTGCCAGCAGGCTTCTCAAGCGAACCGGCTACACCTTC.

V usage is TRBV7-3 and J usage is TRBJ2-2; no clear D. There are 14 residues in the CDR3. Germline CDR1 SGHTA, CDR2 FQGTGA. Trimming stripped 5 bases from V and 5 bases from J, with 12 bases between. The CDR3 here is CASSIDSSTGELFF. The DNA of the CDR3 is TGTGCCAGCAGCATAGATAGTTCTACCGGGGAGCTGTTTTTT.

This chain uses TRBV3-1 (or the pseudogene TRBV3-2) with TRBJ1-3; the match to TRBD1 covers 7 bases. V was pared by 8 bases and J by 4 bases, with 11 bases of the junction left unmatched. The CDR3 consists of 15 residues. Germline CDR1 reads LGHDT; CDR2 reads YNNKEL (reference sequence). The CDR3 DNA is TGTGCCAGCCGCGTCGAGGGGGCGCGAGGAAACACCATATATTTT. Its protein product is CASRVEGARGNTIYF.

Here the CDR3 reads CAISLDSYGYTF. The CDR3, as DNA: TGTGCCATCAGTTTAGACAGCTATGGCTACACCTTC. This chain joins TRBV10-3 and TRBJ1-2, with D possibly being TRBD1 (5 bases). This CDR3 has 12 amino acids. V lost 5 bases to trimming and J lost 4 bases, with 8 bases between them. Germline CDR1 is ENHRY and CDR2 is SYGVKD.

This clone was seen just once. The CDR3 loop reads CASSQQGSPYNSPLHF. CDR3 nucleotides: TGTGCCAGCAGCCAACAGGGGTCCCCCTATAATTCACCCCTCCACTTT. V gene TRBV5-6 combines with J gene TRBJ1-6, with 7 bases matching TRBD1. The CDR3 is 16 amino acids. Germline V CDR1 and CDR2: SGHDT, YYEEEE. Losses at the gene ends were 4 bases for V and 2 bases for J; bases not matched to a gene: 6.

This chain links TRBV28 with TRBJ2-7; D gene unclear. Trimming took 6 bases from V and 4 from J, leaving 16 bases between them. The germline V gene encodes CDR1 MDHEN and CDR2 SYDVKM. The length of the CDR3 is 14 residues. The CDR3 bases are TGTGCCAGCAGGCCGACATTATGGGCGTACGAGCAGTACTTC. Protein: CASRPTLWAYEQYF.

The chain combines TRBV5-4 with TRBJ2-2; D remains ambiguous. Trimming stripped 7 bases from V and 4 bases from J, with 11 bases between. CDR1 SGHNT and CDR2 YYREEE come from the germline V gene (reference sequence). This CDR3 has 13 amino acids. CDR3 amino acids: CASANGFTGELFF. The CDR3 bases are TGTGCCAGCGCGAACGGGTTCACCGGGGAGCTGTTTTTT.

This chain links TRBV6-6 with TRBJ1-5, with 7 nucleotides matching TRBD1. Germline trimming cut 6 bases from V and 6 bases from J; bases unmatched to any gene: 8. The CDR3 sequence is 14 residues long. Germline V gene data show CDR1 as MNHNY and CDR2 as SVGAGI (reference sequence). The CDR3 here is CASSRQGSSQPQHF. The CDR3 DNA follows: TGTGCCAGCAGCCGACAGGGATCAAGTCAGCCCCAGCATTTT.

The chain's CDR3 is CATSALDTAEAFF. CDR3 sequence (DNA): TGTGCCACCAGTGCCCTGGACACGGCTGAAGCTTTCTTT. V and J are TRBV24-1 and TRBJ1-1; tentative D call: TRBD1 (5 bases). This CDR3 contains 13 residues. The germline V gene has CDR1 KGHDR and CDR2 SFDVKD. V shed 5 bases and J shed 6 bases, with 12 bases lying between them.

The chain is built from TRBV21-1 and TRBJ2-1; the D call of TRBD2 is as the table states it, not checked on the DNA. TRBV21-1 is listed as a pseudogene. This CDR3 region has 16 residues. The CDR3 DNA sequence: TGTGCCAGCAGCAAAAGTGGGCGGGAGGGCCTCCGGGAGCAGTTCTTC. It is translated as CASSKSGREGLREQFF.

In its sample, this clone was seen once. The chain combines TRBV28 with TRBJ2-2; 7 nucleotides align to TRBD2. CDR1 is MDHEN and CDR2 is SYDVKM in the germline V gene. V dropped 7 bases and J dropped 5; count of bases not matched to a gene: 10. The CDR3 consists of 15 residues. The CDR3 here is CASTVPRGLTGELFF. CDR3 in DNA: TGTGCCAGCACCGTCCCCCGGGGACTAACCGGGGAGCTGTTTTTT.

The rearrangement joins TRBV2 to TRBJ2-5; TRBD1 is a possible D gene (5 bases). The CDR3 is made up of 13 amino acids. V was trimmed by 8 bases and J by 4 bases, leaving 14 bases between them. Germline CDR1 is SNHLY and CDR2 is FYNNEI. The CDR3 DNA follows: TGTGCCAGCGATAGAGGACAAGGAGAGACCCAGTACTTC. The encoded protein is CASDRGQGETQYF.

This chain uses TRBV28 with TRBJ1-1; possibly TRBD1 for D (5 bases). This CDR3 is 15 amino acids long. The V gene lost 4 bases and the J gene lost 0 bases, with 12 bases spanning the gap. Germline V gene sequence: CDR1 MDHEN, CDR2 SYDVKM. CDR3 amino acids: CASSWVGGVNTEAFF. CDR3 in DNA: TGTGCCAGCAGTTGGGTGGGGGGTGTGAACACTGAAGCTTTCTTT.

J is TRBJ1-1 and V is TRBV29-1, with D tentatively TRBD1 (5 bases). The CDR3 length is 13 residues. Trimming left V 8 bases short and J 8 bases short, with 21 bases between. The germline V gene has CDR1 SQVTM and CDR2 ANQGSEA. CDR3 residues: CSHLRPFRVEAFF. CDR3 in DNA: TGCAGCCACCTCCGACCGTTCAGGGTCGAAGCTTTCTTT.

This clone has just one count. The junction departs from the called germline gene at one end, perhaps through a read error. The chain couples TRBV3-1 (or the pseudogene TRBV3-2) to TRBJ1-1; the D gene is possibly TRBD1 (5 bases). The V gene's germline CDR1 is LGHDT and CDR2 YNNKEL (reference sequence). CDR3 length equals 12 residues. Written as DNA, the CDR3 is TGTGCCAGCAGCCAAGGCCCCCAGGGTAGTCTCTTT. It codes for CASSQGPQGSLF.

The J gene is TRBJ1-2, the V gene TRBV19; tentatively, D is TRBD1 (5 bases). Deletions cut 6 bases from V and 4 bases from J, with 21 bases between. Germline V gene sequence: CDR1 LNHDA, CDR2 SQIVND (reference sequence). This CDR3 region has 16 residues. The CDR3 DNA follows: TGTGCCAGTAGCCCCCCGCGGGCTGGGGGGATCTATGGCTACACCTTC. Translating gives CASSPPRAGGIYGYTF.

Remarks on this clone: Other DNA sequences in the sample encode the same CDR3. J is TRBJ2-7 and V is TRBV19; 13 bases are a match to TRBD2. The CDR3 extends over 14 amino acids. Germline CDR1 and CDR2: LNHDA and SQIVND (reference sequence). J was trimmed by 4 bases and V by 8 bases; bases with no gene match: 5. CDR3 protein: CASRTSGSSYEQYF. In DNA, the CDR3 is TGTGCCAGTCGGACTAGCGGGAGTAGTTACGAGCAGTACTTC.

Here the CDR3 reads CASSVLDREGSPLHF. The DNA for the CDR3 is TGTGCCAGCAGCGTATTGGACAGGGAGGGTTCACCCCTCCACTTT. The rearrangement links TRBV9 to TRBJ1-6; TRBD1 aligns across 8 bases. Germline lookup yields CDR1 SGDLS and CDR2 YYNGEE. The ends lost 1 base at V and 9 bases at J; junction bases unmatched: 6. The CDR3 contains 15 residues.